This TCR beta chain appears in the sequencing data of a study of shared clonotypes between healthy human individuals. Deep-level settings were used for running the assay. In the source study's methods: Junction-only immunoSEQ sequences carried no quality scores, so filtering differed. Clones were read by immunoSEQ multiplex PCR, and TCRdb kept only the in-frame ones, dropping some. V and J calls plus clone size are reproduced from that table; the DNA served to infer D and trimming. The sample gives some 490,000 clones, over 75% of which show up once; roughly 13% is in the top ten. Germline V gene sequence: CDR1 SGDLS, CDR2 YYNGEE. V was trimmed by 4 bases and J by 4 bases, leaving 5 bases between them. The CDR3 is 12 residues long.

Sequenced input: PBMCs. The receptor's source is a woman between 35 and 50 years old in good health. Some clones in this sample may be carry-over from other donors' samples. The rearrangement links TRBV9 to TRBJ2-2; D gene unclear. The CDR3 bases are TGTGCCAGCAGCCCCCCCACCGGGGAGCTGTTTTTT. Protein: CASSPPTGELFF.